This TCR beta chain was sequenced during a study of CD4 T cells in relation to SARS-CoV-2 and coronaviruses. Whole-study context: A couple of subjects were Hispanic; patients were fewer than ten males and a handful of females. Study observations and caveats: This crossreactivity analysis covered spike protein alone, no other viral proteins.

With regard to this clone: As yet, its antigen is unknown.

This CDR3 contains 15 residues. V dropped 3 bases and J dropped 6 bases, with 14 bases sitting between them. CDR1 is MDHEN, CDR2 SYDVKM, per germline. Using immunoSEQ multiplex PCR, the repertoire was profiled, and TCRdb retains in-frame clones only, with some absent. The data hold 35,000 or so clones, with around three quarters observed a single time. The rearrangement uses TRBV28 and TRBJ2-2, with D maybe TRBD1 (7 bases). The sample was memory CD4+ T cells from PBMCs, cultured in vitro. This TCR derives from an adult with COVID-19. The CDR3, as DNA: TGTGCCAGCAGTTTGAGCGGGCAGGGGGCCGGGGAGCTGTTTTTT. Translating gives CASSLSGQGAGELFF.